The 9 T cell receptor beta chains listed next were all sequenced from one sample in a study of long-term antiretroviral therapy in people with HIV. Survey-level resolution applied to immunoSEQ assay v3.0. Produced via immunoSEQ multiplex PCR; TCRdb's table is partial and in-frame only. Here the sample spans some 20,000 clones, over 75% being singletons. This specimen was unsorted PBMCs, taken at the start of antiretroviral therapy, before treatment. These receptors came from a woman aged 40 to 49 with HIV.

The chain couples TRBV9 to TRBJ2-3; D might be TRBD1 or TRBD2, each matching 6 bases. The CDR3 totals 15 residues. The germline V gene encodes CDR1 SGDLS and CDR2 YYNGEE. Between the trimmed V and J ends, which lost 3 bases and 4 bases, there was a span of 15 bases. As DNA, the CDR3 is TGTGCCAGCAGCGCGCTATCGGGGGCCCCAGATACGCAGTATTTT. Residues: CASSALSGAPDTQYF.

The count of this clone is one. As DNA, the CDR3 is TGCAGCGCCTTGACAGGGATGAACACTGAAGCTTTCTTT. It translates to CSALTGMNTEAFF. The chain has TRBV29-1 and TRBJ1-1; TRBD1 matches 7 bases. J was trimmed by 0 bases and V by 7 bases; bases with no gene match: 5. This CDR3 is 13 amino acids long. Germline V gene lookup returns CDR1 SQVTM and CDR2 ANQGSEA.

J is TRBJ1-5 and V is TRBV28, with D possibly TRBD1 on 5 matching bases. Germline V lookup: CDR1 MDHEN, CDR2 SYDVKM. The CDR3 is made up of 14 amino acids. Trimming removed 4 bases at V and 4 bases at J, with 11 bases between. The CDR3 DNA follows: TGTGCCAGCAGTTCGCCAGGGATGAATCAGCCCCAGCATTTT. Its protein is CASSSPGMNQPQHF.

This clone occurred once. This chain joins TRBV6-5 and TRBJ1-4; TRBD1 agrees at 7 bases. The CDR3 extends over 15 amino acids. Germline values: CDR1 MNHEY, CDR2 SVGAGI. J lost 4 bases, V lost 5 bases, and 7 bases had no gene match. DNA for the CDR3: TGTGCCAGCAGTGGCGAGGGGGCAGGTAATGAAAAACTGTTTTTT. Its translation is CASSGEGAGNEKLFF.

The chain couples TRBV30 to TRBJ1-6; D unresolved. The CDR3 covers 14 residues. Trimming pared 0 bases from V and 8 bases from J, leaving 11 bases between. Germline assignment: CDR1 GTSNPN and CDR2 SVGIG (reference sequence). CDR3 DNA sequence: TGTGCCTGGAGTGTGTCCGGGCGAGATTCACCCCTCCACTTT. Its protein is CAWSVSGRDSPLHF.

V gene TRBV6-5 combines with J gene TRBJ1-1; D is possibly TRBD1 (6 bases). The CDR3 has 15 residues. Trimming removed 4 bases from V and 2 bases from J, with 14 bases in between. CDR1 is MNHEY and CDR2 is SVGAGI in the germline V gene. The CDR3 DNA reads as TGTGCCAGCAGTTTTGTCGAGGGGGGTAACACTGAAGCTTTCTTT. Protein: CASSFVEGGNTEAFF.

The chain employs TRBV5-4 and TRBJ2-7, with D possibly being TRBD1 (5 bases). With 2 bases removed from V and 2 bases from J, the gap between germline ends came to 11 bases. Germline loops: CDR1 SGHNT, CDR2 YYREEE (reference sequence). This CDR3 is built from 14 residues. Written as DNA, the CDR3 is TGTGCCAGCAGCTTCTTCGCAGGGACCTACGAGCAGTACTTC. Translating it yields CASSFFAGTYEQYF.

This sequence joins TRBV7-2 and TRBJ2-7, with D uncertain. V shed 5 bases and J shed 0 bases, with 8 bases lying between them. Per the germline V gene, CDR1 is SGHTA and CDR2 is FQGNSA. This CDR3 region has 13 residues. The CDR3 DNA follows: TGTGCCAGCAGCCTGCCCAACTCCTACGAGCAGTACTTC. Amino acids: CASSLPNSYEQYF.

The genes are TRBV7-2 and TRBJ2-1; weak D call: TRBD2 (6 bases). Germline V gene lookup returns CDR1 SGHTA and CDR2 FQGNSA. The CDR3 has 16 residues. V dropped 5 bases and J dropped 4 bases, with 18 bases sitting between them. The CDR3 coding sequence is TGTGCCAGCAGCCTAAGGACTAATCAAAAGTACAATGAGCAGTTCTTC. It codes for CASSLRTNQKYNEQFF.